A selection of T cell receptor beta chains follows, all from one sample in a study of a mutant IDH1 vaccine in newly diagnosed glioma. TCRdb keeps only in-frame clones here, not all; method: immunoSEQ multiplex PCR. This sample carries 50,000 to 75,000 clones, 75% to 90% of them seen once, and the ten largest clones take 5% to 6.5%. No cognate antigen is known for these TCRs. The source was PBMCs, collected from a glioma patient whose treatment included an IDH1 peptide vaccine. Receptor source: a man aged 45-60 years with glioma. Each CDR3 is given with its conserved first and last residue. The D gene is left open where the match is weak. Not every row has a clone size; where given, it reads once, few, many or a size class.

j_call	cdr3_length	clone_size	v_call	d_call	cdr3_aa	cdr3_nt
TRBJ2-7	14	-	TRBV7-2	-	CASSLAVGTYEQYF	TGTGCCAGCAGCTTAGCGGTCGGAACCTACGAGCAGTACTTC
TRBJ1-5	13	-	TRBV30	-	CAWSVISNQPQHF	TGTGCCTGGAGTGTTATTAGCAATCAGCCCCAGCATTTT
TRBJ2-1	16	-	TRBV7-9	TRBD1	CASSGPGTGDMNEQFF	TGTGCCAGCAGCGGACCCGGGACAGGGGATATGAATGAGCAGTTCTTC
TRBJ1-5	13	-	TRBV5-1	-	CASSPEGSQPQHF	TGCGCCAGCAGCCCGGAGGGGAGTCAGCCCCAGCATTTT
TRBJ2-2	13	-	TRBV7-9	-	CASSFNSVGELFF	TGTGCCAGCAGCTTTAATAGCGTCGGGGAGCTGTTTTTT
TRBJ2-7	13	-	TRBV6-5	TRBD1	CASRQGSVYEQYF	TGTGCCAGCCGACAGGGGTCTGTCTACGAGCAGTACTTC
TRBJ2-1	14	-	TRBV18	-	CASSPRTGFDEQFF	TGTGCCAGCTCACCACGAACAGGATTCGATGAGCAGTTCTTC
TRBJ2-3	16	-	TRBV9	TRBD2	CASSGTSGRMTDTQYF	TGTGCCAGCAGCGGGACTAGCGGGAGGATGACAGATACGCAGTATTTT
TRBJ2-7	13	few	TRBV7-9	-	CASSPGTSYEQYF	TGTGCCAGCAGCCCGGGGACATCTTACGAGCAGTACTTC
TRBJ2-5	14	-	TRBV4-1	-	CASSPRRYQETQYF	TGCGCCAGCAGCCCCCGGCGGTACCAAGAGACCCAGTACTTC
TRBJ1-1	14	once	TRBV6-5	TRBD1	CASSYYTGGPEAFF	TGTGCCAGCAGTTATTATACAGGGGGTCCTGAAGCTTTCTTT
TRBJ2-7	13	once	TRBV11-3	-	CASSLRVSYEQYF	TGTGCCAGCAGCTTAAGGGTCTCCTACGAGCAGTACTTC
TRBJ1-5	14	-	TRBV18	-	CASSPLKGGSPQHF	TGTGCCAGCTCACCACTGAAGGGGGGGTCGCCCCAGCATTTT
TRBJ1-3	17	-	TRBV27	-	CATLWDKGLSSGNTIYF	TGTGCCACTCTTTGGGACAAAGGGCTTAGCTCTGGAAACACCATATATTTT
TRBJ2-7	15	-	TRBV13	TRBD1	CASSQEGQGTYEQYF	TGTGCCAGCAGCCAGGAGGGACAGGGAACCTACGAGCAGTACTTC
TRBJ1-5	13	-	TRBV7-3	TRBD1	CASSLDRDQPQHF	TGTGCCAGCAGCCTGGACAGGGATCAGCCCCAGCATTTT